This TCR beta chain was observed in a study of glioma-infiltrating T cells after dendritic cell vaccination. Germline CDR1 reads SGHTA; CDR2 reads FQGTGA. CDR3 length: 14 amino acids. V was clipped by 1 base and J by 6 bases; unmatched bases: 2. Stated time point: after dendritic cell vaccination, including at tumor progression/relapse. Profiled with immunoSEQ multiplex PCR; TCRdb holds only in-frame clones, not every one. This sample carries roughly 80,000 clones, roughly 84% of them seen once, and the ten largest clones take 2% to 2.5%. Here the sequenced sample was blood, taken after dendritic cell vaccination. The chain links TRBV7-3 to TRBJ2-3, with 9 nucleotides matching TRBD2. The sequence derives from a human donor with glioblastoma. This CDR3 reads CASSLRLAADTQYF. CDR3 nucleotides: TGTGCCAGCAGCTTAAGACTAGCGGCTGATACGCAGTATTTT.